The 12 T cell receptor beta chains presented below share a single source sample, sequenced in a study of neurological immune-mediated disorders (dated by TCRdb to about 2019). Preparation of the library involved 5' RACE. Sequencing was carried out with an Illumina HiSeq 2500. The public reads were run again by TCRdb, first through fastp at Q25 and then through MiXCR, and only productive beta chains were kept. For every CDR3 protein sequence, its rows merge into one entry that carries the most common genes and DNA. The sample table records over 60,000 distinct CDR3 sequences; under 5% of these occur just once. Less than 4% of the sample comes from the top ten. The sequenced material came from PBMCs. Source of these receptors: a woman between 50 and 59 years old with multiple sclerosis.

The chain uses TRBV9 and TRBJ2-5; the D gene is possibly TRBD1 (5 bases). Germline V lookup: CDR1 SGDLS, CDR2 YYNGEE. The V end was cut by 4 bases, the J end by 4 bases, with 14 bases between. CDR3 length: 14 residues. The CDR3 DNA is TGTGCCAGCAGCCCAGGGCAACGTGGAGAGACCCAGTACTTC. Translated, it gives CASSPGQRGETQYF.

The table lists this clonotype with many counts. The V call is TRBV20-1, the J call TRBJ1-5; weak D call: TRBD1 (6 bases). CDR3 length: 13 residues. Germline-derived CDR1 and CDR2 are DFQATT and SNEGSKA (reference sequence). V was trimmed by 5 bases and J by 4 bases, leaving 12 bases between them. The CDR3 DNA reads as TGCAGTGCTCCCCTTCAGGGGAATCAGCCCCAGCATTTT. It translates to CSAPLQGNQPQHF.

There are a few counts of this clonotype. This chain joins TRBV6-4 and TRBJ2-1; 10 positions agree with TRBD1. Looked up from germline, CDR1 is MRHNA and CDR2 is SNTAGT. The CDR3 totals 15 residues. With V trimmed by 4 bases and J by 6 bases, 6 bases remained unmatched. The CDR3 DNA reads TGTGCCAGCAGTGTCGGGGGACAGGGGTCCAATGAGCAGTTCTTC. Protein product: CASSVGGQGSNEQFF.

This clonotype was seen a handful of times. One junction end does not reproduce the germline sequence, and a read error may be involved. The chain has TRBV28 and TRBJ1-5; D not resolved. Germline V lookup: CDR1 MDHEN, CDR2 SYDVKM. The CDR3 is 15 residues long. CDR3 region: CASANPDGYNQPQNF. CDR3 in DNA: TGTGCCAGCGCAAACCCCGACGGCTACAATCAGCCCCAGAATTTT.

This clonotype was detected many times. J is TRBJ2-5 and V is TRBV7-8, with TRBD1 identical over 7 bases. The CDR3 contains 13 residues. J was trimmed by 5 bases and V by 3 bases; bases with no gene match: 3. From germline, CDR1 is SGHVS and CDR2 FQNEAQ. The CDR3 DNA sequence: TGTGCCAGCAGCTTGGGACAGTTGGAGACCCAGTACTTC. Encoded protein: CASSLGQLETQYF.

This clonotype was recorded many times. The chain is built from TRBV4-3 and TRBJ1-6, with TRBD1 matching 7 bases. The CDR3 sequence is 15 residues long. Germline V gene lookup returns CDR1 LGHNA and CDR2 YSLEER. V lost 3 bases to trimming and J lost 10 bases; unmatched junction nucleotides: 9. The CDR3 DNA reads TGCGCCAGCAGCCACAACGGACAGGACGGCTCACCCCTCCACTTT. Its protein product is CASSHNGQDGSPLHF.

As concerns this clonotype: A much larger clone differs by one base, so this may be a read error. The genes are TRBV9 and TRBJ2-3; a possible D gene is TRBD1 (6 bases). This CDR3 comprises 14 residues. Per germline, CDR1 SGDLS and CDR2 YYNGEE. Here the CDR3 DNA reads TGTGCCAGCACCGTAGTCACAGGGCCAGATACGCAGTATTTT. Translated, it gives CASTVVTGPDTQYF.

In its sample, this clonotype was seen many times. The chain combines TRBV6-2 or TRBV6-3 with TRBJ2-5; 9 positions agree with TRBD2. This CDR3 region has 17 residues. From germline, CDR1 is MNHEY and CDR2 SVGEGT. V lost 6 bases, J lost 3 bases, and 14 bases stayed unmatched. In DNA form, the CDR3 reads TGTGCCAGCAGCAAAAGGGGCTGGCGGGGGGGCGAAGAGACCCAGTACTTC. This gives the protein CASSKRGWRGGEETQYF.

In DNA form, the CDR3 reads TGTGCCAGCAGCTTACGGGGTCCCAAAAAAGAGCAGTACTTC. Translation gives CASSLRGPKKEQYF. V is TRBV5-6 and J is TRBJ2-7, with D possibly being TRBD2 (5 bases). Trimming took off 2 bases at V and 7 bases at J, with 16 bases between the two ends. The CDR3 is 14 amino acids. In germline, CDR1 is SGHDT, CDR2 YYEEEE.

This clonotype was counted only a few times. The chain joins TRBV7-8 to TRBJ2-7, with TRBD1 matching over 10 bases. The J segment lost 5 bases and the V segment lost 8 bases, leaving 9 bases of the junction unmatched. The CDR3 sequence is 14 residues long. The germline CDR1 and CDR2 sequences are SGHVS and FQNEAQ. CDR3 in DNA: TGTGCCAGCCGAGACAGGGGGCCACCGGACGAGCAGTACTTC. Translation: CASRDRGPPDEQYF.

This clonotype came up many times. The V gene is TRBV6-1, the J gene TRBJ2-7; D possibly corresponds to TRBD2 (5 bases). This CDR3 has 14 amino acids. Looked up from germline, CDR1 is MNHNS and CDR2 is SASEGT. V was clipped by 3 bases and J by 3 bases, with 12 bases between them. The CDR3 DNA reads TGTGCCAGCAGTGAGTTGGGGAGCGACTACGAGCAGTACGTC. It encodes CASSELGSDYEQYV.

There are many counts of this clonotype. V is TRBV7-2 and J is TRBJ2-7, with D possibly being TRBD1 (5 bases). This CDR3 contains 14 residues. The germline CDR1 and CDR2 sequences are SGHTA and FQGNSA. The V and J ends lost 1 base and 0 bases respectively, with 7 bases between them. Here the CDR3 reads CASSLETGSYEQYV. The CDR3 DNA reads as TGTGCCAGCAGCTTAGAAACAGGCTCCTACGAGCAGTACGTC.